The rows below give T cell receptor beta chains drawn from one sample of a study of naive and memory T cell subsets. One entry per CDR3 protein, called by TCRdb with MiXCR from the UMI-ligation and nested PCR reads. The sample has over 100,000 distinct CDR3 sequences, 35% to 40% seen once. Sequencing was performed on central memory CD4+ T cells from blood. These receptor sequences come from a human donor in good health. Both conserved end residues are part of each CDR3. A D gene is named only where the DNA matches it firmly. Only part of the rows carry a size: once, few, many, or a class if the clone is expanded.

V	size	D	J	DNA	CDR3
TRBV6-2/TRBV6-3	few	NA	TRBJ1-6	TGTGCCAGCAGTTACCCGATCAGGGGCTGGAATTCACCCCTCCACTTT	CASSYPIRGWNSPLHF
TRBV7-9	NA	NA	TRBJ2-2	TGTGCCAGCAGCTTACTGGGGTTGAACACCGGGGAGCTGTTTTTT	CASSLLGLNTGELFF
TRBV7-8	few	NA	TRBJ1-2	TGTGCCAGCAGCTTGGACCCCTCCGACAACTATGGCTACACCTTC	CASSLDPSDNYGYTF
TRBV6-1	few	TRBD1	TRBJ1-1	TGTGCCAGCAGTAAGGACAGGGGTGCCTCGTCCACTGAAGCTTTCTTT	CASSKDRGASSTEAFF
TRBV11-2	NA	TRBD2	TRBJ2-7	TGTGCCAGCAGCTGGAGCGGGAGAGCCTACGAGCAGTACTTC	CASSWSGRAYEQYF
TRBV11-2	few	TRBD1	TRBJ2-7	TGTGCCAGCAGCTTGGTATTAGGACAGGGACACGAGCAGTACTTC	CASSLVLGQGHEQYF
TRBV25-1	NA	TRBD1	TRBJ2-5	TGTGCCACCCTCAGACCGGGACAGGCGTCCCAAGAGACCCAGTACTTC	CATLRPGQASQETQYF
TRBV20-1	NA	NA	TRBJ2-3	TGCAGTGCTCCCTCGATTCGGGACAGCACAGATACGCAGTATTTT	CSAPSIRDSTDTQYF
TRBV10-1	NA	NA	TRBJ1-5	TGCGCCAGCAGTGTGCGGGAGGGCCCTTGCAATCAGCCCCAGCATTTT	CASSVREGPCNQPQHF
TRBV29-1	NA	NA	TRBJ2-4	TGCAGCGTGACGGCAGCCAAAAACATTCAGTACTTC	CSVTAAKNIQYF
TRBV28	NA	NA	TRBJ2-1	TGTGCCAGCAGTTTACGGACTCCCCTCGGTAATGAGCAGTTCTTC	CASSLRTPLGNEQFF
TRBV29-1	NA	TRBD2	TRBJ2-7	TGCAGCGTTTTGGGCGCCACTAGCGGGAGGTCCTACGAGCAGTACTTC	CSVLGATSGRSYEQYF
TRBV6-5	NA	TRBD2	TRBJ2-1	TGTGCCAGCATCCTACGAGGGTCGGGGGGAGAGCAGTTCTTC	CASILRGSGGEQFF
TRBV20-1	NA	TRBD2	TRBJ2-7	TGCAGTGCACCGGGACTAGCGAATTTGGCCGACTCCTACGAGCAGTACTTC	CSAPGLANLADSYEQYF
TRBV6-5	NA	TRBD1	TRBJ1-4	TGTGCCAGCAGTTCGGCCGGGACAGGGAATGAAAAACTGTTTTTT	CASSSAGTGNEKLFF
TRBV29-1	few	NA	TRBJ2-1	TGCAGCGGCGGAGATAGGTATGAGCAGTTCTTC	CSGGDRYEQFF
TRBV6-5	few	NA	TRBJ2-1	TGTGCCAGCAGTTACGGAAATGAGCAGTTCTTC	CASSYGNEQFF
TRBV19	few	NA	TRBJ1-2	TGTGCCAGTAGGCTAGGGGATAGCTACACCTTC	CASRLGDSYTF
TRBV5-1	few	TRBD1	TRBJ2-1	TGCGCCAGCAGCTCCGGGACAGGGGTTTTCGATGAGCAGTTCTTC	CASSSGTGVFDEQFF
TRBV27	NA	NA	TRBJ2-7	TGTGCCAGCAGTTTATACCCCCCCCGGGTCAACTCCTACGAGCAGTACTTC	CASSLYPPRVNSYEQYF
TRBV30	NA	TRBD1	TRBJ1-5	TGTGCCTGGAGTGGGGGGACAGGGAATCAGCCCCAGCATTTT	CAWSGGTGNQPQHF
TRBV10-3	NA	NA	TRBJ2-2	TGTGCCATCCGGGAGAACACCGGGGAGCTGTTTTTT	CAIRENTGELFF
TRBV6-1	NA	TRBD1	TRBJ1-6	TGTGCCAGCAGTCAAGGGGGACAGAAGAATTCACCCCTCCACTTT	CASSQGGQKNSPLHF
TRBV5-6	NA	TRBD1	TRBJ2-7	TGTGCCAGCAGCCCCCTACAGGGGGCGAAGTACGAGCAGTACTTC	CASSPLQGAKYEQYF
TRBV29-1	NA	NA	TRBJ1-5	TGCAGCGTTCGGGGGACCGATCAGCCCCAGCATTTT	CSVRGTDQPQHF